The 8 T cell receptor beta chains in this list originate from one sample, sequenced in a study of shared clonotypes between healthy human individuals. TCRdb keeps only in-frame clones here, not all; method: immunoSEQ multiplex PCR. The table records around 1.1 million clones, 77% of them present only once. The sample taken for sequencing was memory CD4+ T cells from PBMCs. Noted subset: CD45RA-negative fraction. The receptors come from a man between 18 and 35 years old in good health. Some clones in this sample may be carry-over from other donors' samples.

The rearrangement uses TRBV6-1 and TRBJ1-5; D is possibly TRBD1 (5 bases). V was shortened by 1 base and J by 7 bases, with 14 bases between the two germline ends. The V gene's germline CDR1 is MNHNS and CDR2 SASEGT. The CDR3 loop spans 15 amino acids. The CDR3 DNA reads TGTGCCAGCAGTGAAGATTTTAGGGGTGGGCAGCCCCAGCATTTT. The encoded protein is CASSEDFRGGQPQHF.

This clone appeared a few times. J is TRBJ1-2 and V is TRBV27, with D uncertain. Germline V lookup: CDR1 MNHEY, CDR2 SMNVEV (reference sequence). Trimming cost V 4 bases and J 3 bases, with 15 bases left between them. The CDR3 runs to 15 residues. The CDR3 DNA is TGTGCCAGCAGTTCACTCGCCCAAGGGTACTATGGCTACACCTTC. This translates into CASSSLAQGYYGYTF.

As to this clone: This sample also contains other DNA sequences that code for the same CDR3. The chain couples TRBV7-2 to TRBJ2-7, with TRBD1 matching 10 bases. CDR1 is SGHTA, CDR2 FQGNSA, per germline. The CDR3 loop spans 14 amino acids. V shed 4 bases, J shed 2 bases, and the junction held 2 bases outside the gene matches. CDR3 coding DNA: TGTGCCAGCAGCTGGGACAGGGGCCCCTACGAGCAGTACTTC. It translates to CASSWDRGPYEQYF.

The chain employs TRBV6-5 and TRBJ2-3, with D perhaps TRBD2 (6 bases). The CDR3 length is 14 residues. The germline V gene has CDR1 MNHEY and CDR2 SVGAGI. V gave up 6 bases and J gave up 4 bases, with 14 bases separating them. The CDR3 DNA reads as TGTGCCAGCAGCGGACTATCCAGGGCAGATACGCAGTATTTT. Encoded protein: CASSGLSRADTQYF.

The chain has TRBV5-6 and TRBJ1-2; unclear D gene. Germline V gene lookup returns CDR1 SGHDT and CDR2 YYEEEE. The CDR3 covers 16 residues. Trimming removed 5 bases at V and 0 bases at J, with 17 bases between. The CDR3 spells CASRNARWESNYGYTF. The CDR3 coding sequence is TGTGCCAGCAGAAACGCTAGGTGGGAATCTAACTATGGCTACACCTTC.

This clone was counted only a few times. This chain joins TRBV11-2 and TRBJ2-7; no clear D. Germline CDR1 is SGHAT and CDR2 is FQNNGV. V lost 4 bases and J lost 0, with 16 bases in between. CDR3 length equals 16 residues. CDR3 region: CASSSLVYRSSYEQYF. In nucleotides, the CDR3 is TGTGCCAGCAGCTCTCTCGTTTATAGGAGCTCCTACGAGCAGTACTTC.

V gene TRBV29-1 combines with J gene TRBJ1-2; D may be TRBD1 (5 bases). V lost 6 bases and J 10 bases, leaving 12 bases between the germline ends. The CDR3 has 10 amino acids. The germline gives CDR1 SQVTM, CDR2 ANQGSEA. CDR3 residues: CSVAGGSYTF. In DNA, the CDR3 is TGCAGCGTCGCCGGGGGGTCCTACACCTTC.

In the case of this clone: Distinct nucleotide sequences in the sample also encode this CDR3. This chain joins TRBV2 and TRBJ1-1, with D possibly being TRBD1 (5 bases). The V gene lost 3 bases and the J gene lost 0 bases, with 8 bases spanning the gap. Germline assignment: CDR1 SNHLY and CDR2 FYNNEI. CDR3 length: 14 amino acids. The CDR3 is CASSDRTLNTEAFF. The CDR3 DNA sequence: TGTGCCAGCAGTGACAGGACACTGAACACTGAAGCTTTCTTT.